This TCR beta chain was sequenced for a study of technical replicates of blood from several donors. TCRdb's copy holds only in-frame clones and misses some; the assay was immunoSEQ multiplex PCR. The sample lists around 50,000 clones; 92% were seen once. Sequencing was done on a sample of PBMCs. This TCR was sampled from a human donor in good health. Some clones in this sample may be carry-over from other donors' samples.

The chain's CDR3 is CASSLSPEYQQFF. The CDR3 DNA reads as TGTGCCAGCAGCTTGTCCCCTGAGTATCAGCAGTTCTTC. The chain employs TRBV5-4 and TRBJ2-1; no clear D gene. The V gene lost 1 base and the J gene lost 11 bases, with 13 bases spanning the gap. There are 13 residues in the CDR3. Germline assignment: CDR1 SGHNT and CDR2 YYREEE (reference sequence).